These 27 T cell receptor beta chains originate from one sample sequenced in a study of vaccination effects on CD4 cells after COVID-19. Here immunoSEQ multiplex PCR was the method, and the copy in TCRdb shows in-frame clones only, minus some. Of about 81,000 clones in the sample, more than 60% are singletons; the top ten hold approximately 1%. ViraFEST assay sequencing came after antigen-specific CD4+ T cells were expanded with viral peptide pools. The culture ran for approximately nine days before CD4+ T cells were isolated. Two-dose vaccination with either BNT162b2 or mRNA-1273 was given to the participants. Their cognate antigens are unknown. This sample comprised CD4+ T cells from PBMCs cultured with HCoV-OC43 spike peptides, obtained after COVID-19 vaccination. The sample's subset: HCoV-OC43 spike overlapping peptide pool stimulation. The receptor source for this set is a human donor who received a COVID-19 vaccine.

This sequence joins TRBV11-3 and TRBJ2-7, with TRBD2 identical over 7 bases. Per germline, CDR1 SGHNT and CDR2 YENEEA. The CDR3 loop spans 19 amino acids. The V gene end was trimmed by 2 bases and the J gene end by 5 bases; junction bases not matched to a gene: 21. CDR3 residues: CASSLLGRGDEAAAHEQYV. The CDR3 nucleotides read TGTGCCAGCAGCTTACTTGGTCGGGGGGACGAAGCGGCGGCCCACGAGCAGTACGTC.

The chain uses TRBV7-2 and TRBJ2-5; D remains ambiguous. Germline values: CDR1 SGHTA, CDR2 FQGNSA. This CDR3 spans 13 amino acids. V was cut by 5 bases and J by 5 bases, with 12 bases left in between. The CDR3 protein is CASSVTRLETQYF. The CDR3 coding sequence is TGTGCCAGCAGCGTAACAAGGTTGGAGACCCAGTACTTC.

A single count supports this clone. The chain employs TRBV18 and TRBJ2-1, with 10 bases lining up with TRBD2. Per the germline V gene, CDR1 is KGHSH and CDR2 is LQKENI. The CDR3 covers 19 residues. V lost 4 bases to trimming and J lost 4 bases; unmatched junction nucleotides: 16. The CDR3 spells CASSLGAPGSGGRYNEQFF. As DNA, the CDR3 is TGTGCCAGCTCACTGGGGGCACCCGGTAGCGGGGGGCGATACAATGAGCAGTTCTTC.

The chain couples TRBV4-3 to TRBJ1-2, with 12 bases matching TRBD1. V dropped 2 bases and J dropped 8; count of bases not matched to a gene: 6. There are 15 residues in the CDR3. Germline CDR1 and CDR2: LGHNA and YSLEER. The CDR3 spells CASSQTGQGAQGYTF. The DNA for the CDR3 is TGCGCCAGCAGCCAAACGGGACAGGGGGCGCAGGGCTACACCTTC.

This chain uses TRBV24-1 with TRBJ2-3, with D hard to call. The germline V and J ends were trimmed by 5 bases and 0 bases, with 11 bases remaining between them. Germline-derived CDR1 and CDR2 are KGHDR and SFDVKD. The CDR3 is made up of 15 amino acids. Written as DNA, the CDR3 is TGTGCCACCAGTGTCTTTGACGGAAGCACAGATACGCAGTATTTT. Encoded protein: CATSVFDGSTDTQYF.

The rearrangement links TRBV2 to TRBJ2-5; D possibly corresponds to TRBD1 (5 bases). Trimming removed 2 bases at V and 2 bases at J, with 9 bases between. This CDR3 region has 14 residues. Germline CDR1 SNHLY, CDR2 FYNNEI. CDR3: CASSELTAQETQYF. CDR3 coding DNA: TGTGCCAGCAGTGAACTGACAGCTCAAGAGACCCAGTACTTC.

V gene TRBV6-2 or TRBV6-3 combines with J gene TRBJ1-2; D uncertain. Trimming stripped 6 bases from V and 4 bases from J, with 9 bases between. Germline assignment: CDR1 MNHEY and CDR2 SVGEGT. CDR3 size: 12 residues. The CDR3 loop is CASSDTPYGYTF. The CDR3 bases are TGTGCCAGCAGCGATACTCCCTATGGCTACACCTTC.

V is TRBV12-3 or TRBV12-4 and J is TRBJ1-1, with unresolved D. The CDR3 totals 13 residues. V lost 3 bases and J 1 base, leaving 6 bases between the germline ends. The CDR3 nucleotides are TGTGCCAGCAGTTTCCGGGCGAACACTGAAGCTTTCTTT. Amino acids: CASSFRANTEAFF.

The chain uses TRBV6-6 and TRBJ1-5, with TRBD1 matching 9 bases. CDR3 size: 16 residues. Germline V gene data show CDR1 as MNHNY and CDR2 as SVGAGI (reference sequence). Losses at the gene ends were 8 bases for V and 0 bases for J; bases not matched to a gene: 8. CDR3 loop: CASRQGVTYSNQPQHF. The CDR3 coding sequence is TGTGCCAGCCGACAGGGGGTTACCTATAGCAATCAGCCCCAGCATTTT.

This chain links TRBV6-1 with TRBJ2-7; D is unresolved. CDR3 length: 12 amino acids. The germline V and J ends were trimmed by 0 bases and 4 bases, with 4 bases remaining between them. Germline V gene lookup returns CDR1 MNHNS and CDR2 SASEGT. For the CDR3, the DNA is TGTGCCAGCAGTGAAGCGCGTTACGAGCAGTACGTC. Amino acid sequence: CASSEARYEQYV.

The chain couples TRBV6-6 to TRBJ2-2; 9 nucleotides match TRBD1. Looked up from germline, CDR1 is MNHNY and CDR2 is SVGAGI (reference sequence). V was clipped by 5 bases and J by 0 bases; unmatched bases: 13. This CDR3 has 19 amino acids. The CDR3 spells CASSQIGQGRSPNTGELFF. The CDR3 DNA reads as TGTGCCAGCAGTCAAATAGGACAGGGGAGATCCCCGAACACCGGGGAGCTGTTTTTT.

The chain carries TRBV6-2 or TRBV6-3 and TRBJ1-5; no reliable D call. The CDR3 totals 12 residues. Germline-derived CDR1 and CDR2 are MNHEY and SVGEGT. The ends were cut back, 2 bases at V and 10 bases at J, with 9 bases in the middle. The CDR3 bases are TGTGCCAGCAGTTACCGGGAGGGACCCCAGCATTTT. Translation: CASSYREGPQHF.

The chain has TRBV29-1 and TRBJ1-2; possible D gene TRBD1, 6 bases. Germline loops: CDR1 SQVTM, CDR2 ANQGSEA. The V end was cut by 4 bases, the J end by 7 bases, with 16 bases between. The CDR3 spans 13 residues. CDR3 region: CSVVLGGRGGYTF. The DNA for the CDR3 is TGCAGCGTTGTCCTGGGGGGGCGCGGTGGCTACACCTTC.

The rearrangement joins TRBV2 to TRBJ1-5, with D uncertain. V lost 6 bases, J lost 4 bases, and 10 bases lay in between. CDR1 and CDR2 from the germline V gene are SNHLY and FYNNEI. CDR3 length: 13 amino acids. This CDR3 reads CASRGLGNQPQHF. CDR3 coding DNA: TGTGCCAGCAGGGGATTGGGGAATCAGCCCCAGCATTTT.

The chain combines TRBV7-8 with TRBJ2-5; D possibly corresponds to TRBD1 (6 bases). CDR3 length equals 14 residues. V shed 3 bases and J shed 5 bases, with 13 bases lying between them. The germline V gene has CDR1 SGHVS and CDR2 FQNEAQ. In DNA form, the CDR3 reads TGTGCCAGCAGCTTCCGTGCCCAGGGGGAGACCCAGTACTTC. Protein product: CASSFRAQGETQYF.

V and J are TRBV29-1 and TRBJ1-1; no reliable D call. The CDR3 runs to 13 residues. Trimming pared 2 bases from V and 0 bases from J, leaving 7 bases between. Looked up from germline, CDR1 is SQVTM and CDR2 is ANQGSEA. The CDR3 nucleotides are TGCAGCGTTGAATCAGGAGTGAACACTGAAGCTTTCTTT. Protein: CSVESGVNTEAFF.

DNA for the CDR3: TGCGCCAGCAGATTCGAAGCCGGGACCACCAACACAGATACGCAGTATTTT. Amino acid sequence: CASRFEAGTTNTDTQYF. This chain links TRBV4-1 with TRBJ2-3; D may be TRBD1 or TRBD2 (5 bases each). The CDR3 has 17 amino acids. Between the trimmed V and J ends, which lost 6 bases and 2 bases, there was a span of 21 bases. Per germline, CDR1 MGHRA and CDR2 YSYEKL.

This chain uses TRBV18 with TRBJ2-5; D gene uncertain. CDR1 is KGHSH, CDR2 LQKENI, per germline. The V end lost 5 bases, the J end lost 1 base, and 5 bases lay between the germline ends. This CDR3 contains 12 residues. Written as DNA, the CDR3 is TGTGCCAGCTCAACAAGCCAAGAGACCCAGTACTTC. Encoded protein: CASSTSQETQYF.

This clone was recorded once. The V gene is TRBV4-1, the J gene TRBJ2-2; 10 nucleotides match TRBD2. Losses at the gene ends were 6 bases for V and 0 bases for J; bases not matched to a gene: 10. Germline CDR1 and CDR2: MGHRA and YSYEKL. This CDR3 contains 18 residues. The DNA for the CDR3 is TGCGCCAGCAGACGAATAGCGGGGGGCTTCGCGAACACCGGGGAGCTGTTTTTT. This gives the protein CASRRIAGGFANTGELFF.

The gene calls are TRBV18 and TRBJ2-7; D not certain. The germline V and J ends were trimmed by 3 bases and 3 bases, with 9 bases remaining between them. This CDR3 has 13 amino acids. Germline loops: CDR1 KGHSH, CDR2 LQKENI. The CDR3 reads CASSPNKGYEQYV. CDR3 nucleotide sequence: TGTGCCAGCTCACCGAATAAGGGCTACGAGCAGTACGTC.

This chain joins TRBV7-3 and TRBJ2-3; a weak D match, TRBD1 (5 bases). Deletions cut 5 bases from V and 0 bases from J, with 12 bases between. The germline V gene has CDR1 SGHTA and CDR2 FQGTGA. CDR3 length: 15 residues. The CDR3 sequence: CASSKGKLSTDTQYF. The DNA for the CDR3 is TGTGCCAGCAGCAAGGGGAAGTTGAGCACAGATACGCAGTATTTT.

The V and J genes are TRBV10-2 and TRBJ2-5; D remains ambiguous. Germline assignment: CDR1 WSHSY and CDR2 SAAADI. Deletions cut 5 bases from V and 2 bases from J, with 6 bases between. This CDR3 is 12 amino acids long. The CDR3 nucleotides are TGCGCCAGCAGTAAGTTGCAAGAGACCCAGTACTTC. Its translation is CASSKLQETQYF.

The gene calls are TRBV20-1 and TRBJ1-1; no clear D gene. The CDR3 is 11 amino acids. Trimming cost V 3 bases and J 7 bases, with 9 bases left between them. CDR1 DFQATT and CDR2 SNEGSKA come from the germline V gene (reference sequence). CDR3 sequence reads: CSARTAHEAFF. Here the CDR3 DNA reads TGCAGTGCTAGGACGGCGCATGAAGCTTTCTTT.

This clone has just a few counts. This rearrangement joins TRBV6-1 to TRBJ2-5; TRBD2 matches at 9 bases. V shed 0 bases, J shed 7 bases, and the junction held 12 bases outside the gene matches. Germline loops: CDR1 MNHNS, CDR2 SASEGT. CDR3 length: 17 amino acids. The CDR3 DNA sequence: TGTGCCAGCAGTGAAGCGCGGGGCGGGGGGGTTAATCTGACCCAGTACTTC. Translation gives CASSEARGGGVNLTQYF.

The V gene is TRBV6-1, the J gene TRBJ2-5; no definite D call. CDR1 and CDR2 from the germline V gene are MNHNS and SASEGT. V was cut by 2 bases and J by 5 bases, with 15 bases left in between. The CDR3 spans 15 residues. In nucleotides, the CDR3 is TGTGCCAGCAGTGAATCGTTCGGTCTAGGGGAGACCCAGTACTTC. It is translated as CASSESFGLGETQYF.

This chain links TRBV6-2 or TRBV6-3 with TRBJ2-2, with 8 positions matching TRBD1. The CDR3 is 16 residues long. Germline assignment: CDR1 MNHEY and CDR2 SVGEGT. V was clipped by 5 bases and J by 6 bases; unmatched bases: 11. The CDR3 coding sequence is TGTGCCAGCAGTGACCGTCGGACAGGGCAGGCCGGGGAGCTGTTTTTT. Its protein product is CASSDRRTGQAGELFF.

The chain employs TRBV18 and TRBJ1-2; D is ambiguous. The CDR3 covers 16 residues. V lost 4 bases and J 7 bases, leaving 22 bases between the germline ends. Germline CDR1 and CDR2: KGHSH and LQKENI. The CDR3 DNA is TGTGCCAGCTCACACAAAAGCCAAGCCTCCGCTAGTGGCTACACCTTC. Its translation: CASSHKSQASASGYTF.